The clone carrying this T cell receptor (beta chain) was detected a few times. This CDR3 contains 15 residues. Germline assignment: CDR1 LNHDA and CDR2 SQIVND (reference sequence). V was pared by 6 bases and J by 4 bases, with 16 bases between. Via CD45RO/CCR7/CD25/CD127/CD95/CD27, cells of the CD4+ naive, central memory, regulatory and stem cell-like memory subsets were sorted. Sorted populations were all over 95% pure. Expressed TCRB transcripts were sequenced after all isolated RNA was converted to cDNA. An average near 3.57 million reads came from naive, central memory and regulatory T cell samples. Here immunoSEQ multiplex PCR was the method, and the copy in TCRdb shows in-frame clones only, minus some. The table has about 900,000 clones, about a sixth seen once. The entry originates in a study of beta chain features in type 1 diabetes.

The rearrangement uses TRBV19 and TRBJ1-5, with D tentatively TRBD1 (6 bases). This TCR was recovered from a woman aged 18 to 35 in good health. The sequencing sample was made of naive CD4+ T cells from blood. The CDR3 is CASSGRGYKNQPQHF. CDR3 nucleotides: TGTGCCAGTAGCGGCAGGGGTTATAAGAATCAGCCCCAGCATTTT. The full variable domain, with the rest looked up from reference TRBV19 and TRBJ1-5, is DGGITQSPKYLFRKEGQNVTLSCEQNLNHDAMYWYRQDPGQGLRLIYYSQIVNDFQKGDIAEGYSVSREKKESFPLTVTSAQKNPTAFYLCASSGRGYKNQPQHFGDGTRLSIL.